The rows below give T cell receptor beta chains drawn from one sample of a study of circulating and synovial CD4+ cells in juvenile arthritis. Method: immunoSEQ multiplex PCR; TCRdb's copy keeps in-frame clones and lacks some. The sample includes some 33,000 clones, about 94% of them seen just once. The sample comprised CD4+ T cells from blood. The receptors originated from a human donor with juvenile idiopathic arthritis. The CDR3 runs from the conserved cysteine through the conserved F or W. The D gene is left open where the match is weak.

CDR3aa | j_gene | d_gene | v_gene
CASSLARGAGNTIYF | TRBJ1-3 | NA | TRBV7-2
CASSWGTTGTQYF | TRBJ2-5 | NA | TRBV7-3
CASSLAIVSPNQPQHF | TRBJ1-5 | NA | TRBV5-5
CASSHDRGKLLYGYTF | TRBJ1-2 | TRBD1 | TRBV11-3
CASSVVGKNTEAFF | TRBJ1-1 | NA | TRBV9
CASQPGQGVSGGAPDTQYF | TRBJ2-3 | TRBD1 | TRBV11-3
CASSRQEDNYGYTF | TRBJ1-2 | NA | TRBV7-9
CASSIEAGSSYNEQFF | TRBJ2-1 | NA | TRBV19
CASSVRTGLAYNEQFF | TRBJ2-1 | TRBD2 | TRBV6-1
CASSPPPDTQYF | TRBJ2-3 | NA | TRBV7-9
CASGLGRSGNTIYF | TRBJ1-3 | NA | TRBV12-5
CASRIDRANSPLHF | TRBJ1-6 | TRBD1 | TRBV28
CASGPPAVAGGGSSYNEQFF | TRBJ2-1 | TRBD2 | TRBV12-5
CASKIRGDGSYNEQFF | TRBJ2-1 | NA | TRBV19
CASSQDSFSGNTIYF | TRBJ1-3 | NA | TRBV4-3
CASSYFGDYGYTF | TRBJ1-2 | NA | TRBV6-6
CASSLQRLNTEAFF | TRBJ1-1 | NA | TRBV11-1
CASSLELWDRVGGYTF | TRBJ1-2 | TRBD1 | TRBV11-2
CAHRTADKLFF | TRBJ1-4 | NA | TRBV30
CASSPTGGRDQPQHF | TRBJ1-5 | TRBD1 | TRBV5-8
CASTRQGLNTEAFF | TRBJ1-1 | TRBD1 | TRBV7-9
CASSRGNSPLHF | TRBJ1-6 | NA | TRBV25-1
CASSQQGGNTIYF | TRBJ1-3 | NA | TRBV6-5
CASSLVAPNTGELFF | TRBJ2-2 | NA | TRBV5-1
CASSLATQIGEQFF | TRBJ2-1 | NA | TRBV5-5
CATSGQTGGARGEKLFF | TRBJ1-4 | TRBD1 | TRBV15
CASSALAGGQETQYF | TRBJ2-5 | TRBD2 | TRBV5-1
CASSYSGTTQETQYF | TRBJ2-5 | TRBD2 | TRBV6-5
CASSFRLPEETQYF | TRBJ2-5 | NA | TRBV7-9
CASSQADRDHTEAFF | TRBJ1-1 | TRBD1 | TRBV4-3
CASSLAQGDYGYTF | TRBJ1-2 | TRBD1 | TRBV5-1
CASSAGGLQETQYF | TRBJ2-5 | NA | TRBV25-1
CASSPRDRVDGYTF | TRBJ1-2 | TRBD1 | TRBV7-2
CASSRKPDRFLGNQPQHF | TRBJ1-5 | TRBD1 | TRBV5-1
CASSPQTSGVGTGELFF | TRBJ2-2 | TRBD2 | TRBV7-9
CASSQEGGPANTEAFF | TRBJ1-1 | NA | TRBV4-3
CASRSWGRFNQPQHF | TRBJ1-5 | NA | TRBV19
CASSQDGGRGGTDTQYF | TRBJ2-3 | TRBD2 | TRBV4-1
CASSLAGNSNQPQHF | TRBJ1-5 | NA | TRBV5-4
CASSSQGARQPQHF | TRBJ1-5 | TRBD1 | TRBV2
CASSQGSQETQYF | TRBJ2-5 | NA | TRBV7-6
CASRARASGGATDTQYF | TRBJ2-3 | TRBD2 | TRBV5-1
CSARRETQYF | TRBJ2-5 | NA | TRBV20-1
CASSASRQGTHEQYF | TRBJ2-7 | TRBD1 | TRBV9
CASALSSGRGNQPQHF | TRBJ1-5 | NA | TRBV12-5
CASTPGDRDNSPLHF | TRBJ1-6 | TRBD1 | TRBV7-2
CASSGGIGYEQYF | TRBJ2-7 | NA | TRBV9
CASSSDLAGGMAQYF | TRBJ2-5 | TRBD2 | TRBV7-6
CASSLGSDRSNQPQHF | TRBJ1-5 | NA | TRBV7-2
CASSLRREAGELFF | TRBJ2-2 | NA | TRBV2
CASSQRGEAYEQYF | TRBJ2-7 | NA | TRBV6-5
CASSLGDRGYEQYF | TRBJ2-7 | TRBD1 | TRBV7-3
CASRVQGVNTEAFF | TRBJ1-1 | NA | TRBV2